The 27 T cell receptor beta chains below come from one sample, sequenced in a study of radiotherapy plus CTLA-4 blockade in lung cancer (dated by TCRdb to the late 2010s). Receptor amplification or capture employed the immunoSEQ multiplex PCR assay. Here the immuneACCESS table is served through TCRdb, limited to in-frame sequences with V and J called. Missing clones are a known gap in these copies; in checked studies unresolved V genes cover under half, and the rest lacks a known reason. Within this sample are 35,000 to 40,000 clones, with just over 85% of them counted one time only. The top ten clones comprise approximately 22% of the sample. The material was peripheral blood, obtained from a patient treated with radiotherapy plus ipilimumab. The receptor source for this set is a human donor with non-small cell lung cancer whose response to radiotherapy plus ipilimumab could not be evaluated.

The J gene is TRBJ2-1, the V gene TRBV6-5; 9 bases line up with TRBD2. Per the germline V gene, CDR1 is MNHEY and CDR2 is SVGAGI. V gave up 3 bases and J gave up 5 bases; unmatched junction bases: 2. The length of the CDR3 is 14 residues. The CDR3 DNA sequence: TGTGCCAGCAGTTATGGACTAGCGAACAATGAGCAGTTCTTC. This codes for CASSYGLANNEQFF.

The J gene is TRBJ1-1, the V gene TRBV6-5; a possible D gene is TRBD1 (6 bases). V was shortened by 5 bases and J by 5 bases, with 18 bases between the two germline ends. The CDR3 runs 15 residues. The germline CDR1 and CDR2 sequences are MNHEY and SVGAGI. The CDR3 region is CASSTGGGARTEAFF. The CDR3 DNA sequence: TGTGCCAGCAGTACCGGGGGGGGCGCGAGGACTGAAGCTTTCTTT.

The rearrangement uses TRBV7-6 and TRBJ1-1; D perhaps matches TRBD1 (6 bases). CDR1 and CDR2 from the germline V gene are SGHVS and FNYEAQ. This CDR3 contains 13 residues. V lost 6 bases and J 6 bases, leaving 14 bases between the germline ends. The CDR3 loop is CASSQNRAAEAFF. The CDR3 DNA reads as TGTGCCAGCAGTCAAAACAGGGCTGCTGAAGCTTTCTTT.

The CDR3: CASTSGGGTQETQYF. The CDR3, as DNA: TGTGCCAGCACCTCAGGGGGAGGCACTCAAGAGACCCAGTACTTC. The chain is built from TRBV9 and TRBJ2-5; tentative D call: TRBD1 (7 bases). Germline CDR1 is SGDLS and CDR2 is YYNGEE. This CDR3 spans 15 amino acids. V lost 6 bases and J 2 bases, leaving 17 bases between the germline ends.

This sequence joins TRBV4-1 and TRBJ1-5, with D unresolved. The germline gives CDR1 MGHRA, CDR2 YSYEKL. V was pared by 4 bases and J by 5 bases, with 15 bases between. The CDR3 consists of 15 residues. CDR3 sequence: CASSPGRDKHQPQHF. The DNA for the CDR3 is TGCGCCAGCAGCCCAGGAAGAGACAAGCATCAGCCCCAGCATTTT.

The rearrangement joins TRBV7-2 to TRBJ1-2; D possibly corresponds to TRBD1 (6 bases). Germline values: CDR1 SGHTA, CDR2 FQGNSA. The CDR3 loop spans 14 amino acids. V was trimmed by 3 bases and J by 2 bases, leaving 10 bases between them. In DNA form, the CDR3 reads TGTGCCAGCAGCTTGGGGACAACCAACTATGGCTACACCTTC. Amino acids: CASSLGTTNYGYTF.

This clone showed up just once. The chain employs TRBV10-3 and TRBJ2-7; TRBD2 is a possible D gene (5 bases). The CDR3 runs 15 residues. V lost 1 base to trimming and J lost 2 bases, with 12 bases between them. Germline loops: CDR1 ENHRY, CDR2 SYGVKD. In DNA form, the CDR3 reads TGTGCCATCAGTGAGTATACTAGAAGGGCCTACGAGCAGTACTTC. Amino acid sequence: CAISEYTRRAYEQYF.

V and J are TRBV4-2 and TRBJ2-5, with 12 bases matching TRBD1. The CDR3 runs to 16 residues. With 4 bases clipped from V and 5 bases from J, the junction kept 8 bases outside the gene matches. CDR1 is LGHNA and CDR2 is YNFKEQ in the germline V gene. The CDR3 nucleotides are TGTGCCAGCAGCCTCGGGGGAGGGACAGGGGGCGAGACCCAGTACTTC. This translates into CASSLGGGTGGETQYF.

The chain uses TRBV15 and TRBJ1-1; D gene ambiguous. The CDR3 sequence is 17 residues long. Trimming left V 2 bases short and J 0 bases short, with 16 bases between. Germline values: CDR1 LNHNV, CDR2 YYDKDF (reference sequence). The CDR3 loop reads CATSRPPRLLMNTEAFF. As DNA, the CDR3 is TGTGCCACCAGCAGACCTCCCCGACTGCTCATGAACACTGAAGCTTTCTTT.

The chain combines TRBV10-3 with TRBJ2-2, with D possibly being TRBD1 (5 bases). Looked up from germline, CDR1 is ENHRY and CDR2 is SYGVKD. The CDR3 is 13 amino acids. Trimming pared 6 bases from V and 1 base from J, leaving 6 bases between. CDR3 DNA: TGTGCCATCAGGGACAAGAACACCGGGGAGCTGTTTTTT. This gives the protein CAIRDKNTGELFF.

The gene calls are TRBV29-1 and TRBJ2-1; D is perhaps TRBD2 (5 bases). V dropped 2 bases and J dropped 6 bases, with 14 bases sitting between them. The germline CDR1 and CDR2 sequences are SQVTM and ANQGSEA. The CDR3 sequence is 14 residues long. CDR3 nucleotide sequence: TGCAGCGTTGAATTGGAGTGGGAGTTCAATGAGCAGTTCTTC. Protein sequence: CSVELEWEFNEQFF.

This clone appeared a few times. DNA for the CDR3: TGTGCCAGCAGCAGAACAGTTGGGGGCCACACAGATACGCAGTATTTT. This translates into CASSRTVGGHTDTQYF. J is TRBJ2-3 and V is TRBV21-1; the D call TRBD1 from the table was never checked on the DNA. TRBV21-1 is a listed pseudogene. This CDR3 has 16 residues.

The CDR3 bases are TGTGCCAGCAGGACAGGGAACAAAAACATTCAGTACTTC. Translated, it gives CASRTGNKNIQYF. V and J are TRBV6-1 and TRBJ2-4, with 7 positions matching TRBD1. Unmatched junction bases numbered 2, after V lost 6 bases and J lost 3 bases. Germline V gene sequence: CDR1 MNHNS, CDR2 SASEGT. The CDR3 is 13 residues long.

The gene calls are TRBV6-1 and TRBJ1-5; D unresolved. CDR1 MNHNS and CDR2 SASEGT come from the germline V gene. Trimming left V 2 bases short and J 5 bases short, with 7 bases between. This CDR3 comprises 13 residues. Here the CDR3 DNA reads TGTGCCAGCAGTGAACATCGGGATCAGCCCCAGCATTTT. Its protein is CASSEHRDQPQHF.

J is TRBJ2-7 and V is TRBV7-5; TRBD2, the table's D call, lacks a check against the DNA. TRBV7-5 is deemed a pseudogene. This CDR3 is built from 15 residues. The CDR3 DNA reads TGTGCCAGAAGCTTAGCGGGGGTCAGCTCCTACGAGCAGTACTTC. It specifies CARSLAGVSSYEQYF.

V gene TRBV19 combines with J gene TRBJ2-6, with D maybe TRBD2 (6 bases). The CDR3 is 16 residues long. Germline CDR1 and CDR2: LNHDA and SQIVND (reference sequence). Trimming cost V 6 bases and J 3 bases, with 15 bases left between them. Here the CDR3 reads CASSGASGLGANVLTF. In DNA form, the CDR3 reads TGTGCCAGTAGCGGGGCATCGGGACTTGGGGCCAACGTCCTGACTTTC.

This chain joins TRBV5-1 and TRBJ2-2; the D gene is possibly TRBD2 (6 bases). This CDR3 spans 19 amino acids. CDR1 is SGHRS, CDR2 YFSETQ, per germline. The germline V and J ends were trimmed by 0 bases and 1 base, with 19 bases remaining between them. The DNA for the CDR3 is TGCGCCAGCAGCTTGGCTTTTTCCCGGACTACAAAGAACACCGGGGAGCTGTTTTTT. Protein sequence: CASSLAFSRTTKNTGELFF.

The rearrangement joins TRBV28 to TRBJ1-1; D is possibly TRBD1 (5 bases). Germline V gene sequence: CDR1 MDHEN, CDR2 SYDVKM. The CDR3 consists of 16 residues. Trimming pared 5 bases from V and 1 base from J, leaving 17 bases between. CDR3 sequence (DNA): TGTGCCAGCAGTCTGGAGGGCGGGGGAAGGAACACTGAAGCTTTCTTT. It translates to CASSLEGGGRNTEAFF.

CDR3 bases: TGTGCCTCTTGTCGGACAGCGGTCCAGCCCCAGCATTTT. Translating gives CASCRTAVQPQHF. The rearrangement links TRBV19 to TRBJ1-5, with a weak D call TRBD1 (6 bases). Germline loops: CDR1 LNHDA, CDR2 SQIVND (reference sequence). The CDR3 loop spans 13 amino acids. Deletions cut 11 bases from V and 7 bases from J, with 18 bases between.

This chain uses TRBV5-1 with TRBJ2-1; 7 nucleotides match TRBD2. J was trimmed by 5 bases and V by 0 bases; bases with no gene match: 5. The CDR3 runs to 15 residues. CDR1 and CDR2 from the germline V gene are SGHRS and YFSETQ. The CDR3, as DNA: TGCGCCAGCAGCTTGGAACCGGGACTACACAATGAGCAGTTCTTC. It specifies CASSLEPGLHNEQFF.

This clone was detected a few times. The chain has TRBV9 and TRBJ2-7; no firm D call. The V end lost 3 bases, the J end lost 2 bases, and 3 bases lay between the germline ends. The CDR3 has 11 amino acids. Germline assignment: CDR1 SGDLS and CDR2 YYNGEE. The CDR3 coding sequence is TGTGCCAGCAGCGCTCCCTACGAGCAGTACTTC. Translated, it gives CASSAPYEQYF.

The chain combines TRBV28 with TRBJ1-1; tentative D call: TRBD1 (5 bases). Trimming took 7 bases from V and 4 from J, leaving 16 bases between them. The V gene's germline CDR1 is MDHEN and CDR2 SYDVKM. The CDR3 length is 14 residues. DNA of the CDR3: TGTGCCAGCATTTGGGGGGGTTCGAGCACTGAAGCTTTCTTT. Protein sequence: CASIWGGSSTEAFF.

The chain is built from TRBV7-2 and TRBJ1-1; D remains unclear. V was trimmed by 6 bases and J by 1 base, leaving 21 bases between them. Germline values: CDR1 SGHTA, CDR2 FQGNSA. The CDR3 covers 17 residues. The CDR3 is CASRQLHGRAGNTEAFF. CDR3 nucleotide sequence: TGTGCCAGCAGACAACTGCATGGGAGGGCGGGGAACACTGAAGCTTTCTTT. Full variable domain (remainder filled in from reference TRBV7-2 and TRBJ1-1): GAGVSQSPSNKVTEKGKDVELRCDPISGHTALYWYRQSLGQGLEFLIYFQGNSAPDKSGLPSDRFSAERTGGSVSTLTIQRTQQEDSAVYLCASRQLHGRAGNTEAFFGQGTRLTVV.

This chain uses TRBV28 with TRBJ1-3; D not resolved. V was shortened by 7 bases and J by 4 bases, with 14 bases between the two germline ends. This CDR3 has 14 amino acids. Germline values: CDR1 MDHEN, CDR2 SYDVKM. The CDR3 DNA is TGTGCCAGCAACTTCCGGGATCCGGGAAACACCATATATTTT. Translated, it gives CASNFRDPGNTIYF.

The chain carries TRBV29-1 and TRBJ2-3, with D perhaps TRBD1 (5 bases). Germline V gives CDR1 SQVTM, CDR2 ANQGSEA. The CDR3 spans 11 residues. Trimming shortened V by 2 bases and J by 13 bases, and 13 bases separated the two germline ends. The CDR3 here is CSVETSAGKYF. The DNA for the CDR3 is TGCAGCGTTGAAACTTCGGCAGGGAAGTATTTT.

The rearrangement joins TRBV5-1 to TRBJ2-3, with a weak D call TRBD1 (7 bases). This CDR3 has 18 residues. CDR1 SGHRS and CDR2 YFSETQ come from the germline V gene. V lost 0 bases to trimming and J lost 2 bases, with 19 bases between them. The CDR3 DNA reads TGCGCCAGCAGCTTGGCCGTGGCAGGGGGGTCCAACACAGATACGCAGTATTTT. Protein product: CASSLAVAGGSNTDTQYF.

The chain has TRBV5-1 and TRBJ2-1, with 7 bases lining up with TRBD2. Germline CDR1 SGHRS, CDR2 YFSETQ. The J segment lost 10 bases and the V segment lost 4 bases, leaving 14 bases of the junction unmatched. This CDR3 is built from 15 residues. The CDR3 region has the DNA TGCGCCAGCAGCCCTAAGGGAGGGAAAGGGACCGAGCAGTTCTTC. Amino acids: CASSPKGGKGTEQFF.